The following is a TCR beta chain sequence with its context. What it binds is unknown. Sequenced by immunoSEQ multiplex PCR; TCRdb stores in-frame clones only, minus some. The sample yields roughly 30,000 clones, approximately 90% seen once. From germline, CDR1 is SEHNR and CDR2 FQNEAQ (reference sequence). Trimming shortened V by 6 bases and J by 1 base, and 8 bases separated the two germline ends. The CDR3 is 13 residues long. This sample stems from a study of T cells in localized non-small cell lung cancer. Overall study findings and caveats: The appearance of a median about 62 of the top 100 tumor clones was seen in adjacent lung. Density of T cells in blood, when higher, went with longer overall survival.

The material was peripheral blood, obtained before any cancer treatment. This TCR was recovered from a female donor at least 60 years old with stage I lung adenocarcinoma. This rearrangement joins TRBV7-9 to TRBJ2-3; D unclear. The CDR3 nucleotides are TGTGCCAGCAGACCCGACGGCACAGATACGCAGTATTTT. This sequence encodes CASRPDGTDTQYF.